This T cell receptor beta chain was found in a study of Ad26.COV2.S vaccination and SARS-CoV-2 variants. Treatment of the sample: over 15 received Ad26.COV2.S at low or high dose, single or two shots; about 5 received placebo; per-sample allocation not given. Collection of the samples took place on day 63 after the first injection of vaccine or placebo. Whole-study findings and limits: Vaccine recipients had higher spike-specific TCR breadth than placebo recipients.

V was pared by 0 bases and J by 4 bases, with 9 bases between. Germline-derived CDR1 and CDR2 are SGHTA and FQGTGA. The CDR3 has 15 residues. Notes on this clone: Its antigen is unknown.

Sequenced by immunoSEQ multiplex PCR; TCRdb stores in-frame clones only, minus some. This table has around 450,000 clones, around 90% appearing once. The clonotype comes from a person aged 18-60 years who received the Ad26.COV2.S COVID-19 vaccine or a placebo. The source was peripheral blood, collected in a trial of Ad26.COV2.S vaccine versus placebo. The chain carries TRBV7-3 and TRBJ2-2; possible D gene TRBD2, 5 bases. CDR3 nucleotides: TGTGCCAGCAGCTTAACGGGGAGTGGCACCGGGGAGCTGTTTTTT. Its protein product is CASSLTGSGTGELFF.